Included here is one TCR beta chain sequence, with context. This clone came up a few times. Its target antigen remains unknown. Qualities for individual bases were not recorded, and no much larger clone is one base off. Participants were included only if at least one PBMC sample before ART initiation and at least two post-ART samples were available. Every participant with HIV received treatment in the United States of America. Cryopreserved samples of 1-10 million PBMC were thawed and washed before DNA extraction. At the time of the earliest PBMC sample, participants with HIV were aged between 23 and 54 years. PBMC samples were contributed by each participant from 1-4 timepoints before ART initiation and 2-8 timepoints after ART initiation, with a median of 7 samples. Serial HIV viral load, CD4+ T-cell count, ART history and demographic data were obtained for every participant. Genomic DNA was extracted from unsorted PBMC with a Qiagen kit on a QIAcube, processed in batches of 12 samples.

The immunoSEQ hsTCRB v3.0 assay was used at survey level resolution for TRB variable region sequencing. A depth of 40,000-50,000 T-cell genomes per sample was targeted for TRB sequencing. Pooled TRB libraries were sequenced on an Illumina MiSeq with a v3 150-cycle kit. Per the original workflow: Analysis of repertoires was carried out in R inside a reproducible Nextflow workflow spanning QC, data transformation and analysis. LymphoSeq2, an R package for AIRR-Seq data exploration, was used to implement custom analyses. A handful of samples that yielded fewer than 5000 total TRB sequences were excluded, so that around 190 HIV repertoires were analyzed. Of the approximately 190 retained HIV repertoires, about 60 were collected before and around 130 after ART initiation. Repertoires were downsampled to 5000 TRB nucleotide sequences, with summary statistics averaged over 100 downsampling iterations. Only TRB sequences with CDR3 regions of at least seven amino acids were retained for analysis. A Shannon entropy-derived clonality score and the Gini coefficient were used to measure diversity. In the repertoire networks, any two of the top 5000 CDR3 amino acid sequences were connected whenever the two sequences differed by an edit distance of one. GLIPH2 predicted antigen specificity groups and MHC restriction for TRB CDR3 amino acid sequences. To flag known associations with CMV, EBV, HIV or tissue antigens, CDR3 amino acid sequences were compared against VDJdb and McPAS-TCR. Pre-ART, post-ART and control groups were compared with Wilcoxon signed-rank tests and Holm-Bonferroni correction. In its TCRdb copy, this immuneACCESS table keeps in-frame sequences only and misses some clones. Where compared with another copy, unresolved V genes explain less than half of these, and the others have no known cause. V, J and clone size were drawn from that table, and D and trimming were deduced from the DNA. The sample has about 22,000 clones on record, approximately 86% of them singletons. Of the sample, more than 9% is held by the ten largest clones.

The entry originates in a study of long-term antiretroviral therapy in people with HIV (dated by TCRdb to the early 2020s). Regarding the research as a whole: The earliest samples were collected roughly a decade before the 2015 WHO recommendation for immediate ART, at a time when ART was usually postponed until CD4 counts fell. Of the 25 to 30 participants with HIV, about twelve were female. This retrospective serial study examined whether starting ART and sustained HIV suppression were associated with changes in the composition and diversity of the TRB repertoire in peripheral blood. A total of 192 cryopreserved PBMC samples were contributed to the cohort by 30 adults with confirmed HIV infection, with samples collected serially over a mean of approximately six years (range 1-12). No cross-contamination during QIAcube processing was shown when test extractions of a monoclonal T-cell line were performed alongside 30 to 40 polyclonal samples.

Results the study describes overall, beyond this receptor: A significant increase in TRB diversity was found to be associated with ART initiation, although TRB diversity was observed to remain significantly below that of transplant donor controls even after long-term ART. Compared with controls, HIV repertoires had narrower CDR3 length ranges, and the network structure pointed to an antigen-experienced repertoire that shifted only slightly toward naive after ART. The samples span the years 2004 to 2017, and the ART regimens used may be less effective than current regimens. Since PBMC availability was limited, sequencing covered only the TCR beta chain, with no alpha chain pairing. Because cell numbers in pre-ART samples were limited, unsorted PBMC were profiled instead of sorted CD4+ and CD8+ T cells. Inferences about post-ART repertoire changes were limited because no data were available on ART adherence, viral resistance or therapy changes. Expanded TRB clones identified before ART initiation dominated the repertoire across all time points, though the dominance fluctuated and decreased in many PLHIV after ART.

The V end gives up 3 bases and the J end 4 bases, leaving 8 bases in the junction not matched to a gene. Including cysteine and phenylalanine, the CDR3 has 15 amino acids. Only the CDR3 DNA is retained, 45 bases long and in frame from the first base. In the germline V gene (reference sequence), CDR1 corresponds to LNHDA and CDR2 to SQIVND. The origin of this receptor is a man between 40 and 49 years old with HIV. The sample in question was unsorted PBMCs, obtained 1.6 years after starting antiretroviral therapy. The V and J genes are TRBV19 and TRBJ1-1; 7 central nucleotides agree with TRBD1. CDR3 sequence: CASSIPQGIGTEAFF. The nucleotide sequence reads TGTGCCAGTAGTATCCCACAGGGGATTGGCACTGAAGCTTTCTTT.